The 14 T cell receptor beta chains in this list originate from one sample, sequenced in a study of OX40 agonist ivuxolimab in advanced cancers. This table comes from immunoSEQ multiplex PCR, and its TCRdb copy is limited to in-frame clones, with some not included. This sample has 65,000 to 75,000 clones, with more than 75% found just once. The sequences come from CD4+ or CD8+ T cells sorted from blood, collected in a trial of the OX40 agonist ivuxolimab. These receptors originate from an adult with an advanced solid tumor such as melanoma, head and neck, liver or kidney cancer.

As regards this clone: Within the sample, other DNA sequences also encode this same CDR3. The chain couples TRBV18 to TRBJ2-3; D is unclear. V was shortened by 2 bases and J by 4 bases, with 4 bases between the two germline ends. The germline V gene has CDR1 KGHSH and CDR2 LQKENI. The CDR3 is made up of 12 amino acids. CDR3 coding DNA: TGTGCCAGCTCACCATCGTCAGATACGCAGTATTTT. Its translation: CASSPSSDTQYF.

The rearrangement joins TRBV5-4 to TRBJ1-2; maybe TRBD1 (5 bases). With 2 bases removed from V and 2 bases from J, the gap between germline ends came to 7 bases. This CDR3 spans 13 amino acids. Germline assignment: CDR1 SGHNT and CDR2 YYREEE (reference sequence). The CDR3 DNA sequence: TGTGCCAGCAGCTTTTCAGGGAACTATGGCTACACCTTC. Its protein is CASSFSGNYGYTF.

This chain joins TRBV6-1 and TRBJ2-2; TRBD2 matches 7 bases. Germline assignment: CDR1 MNHNS and CDR2 SASEGT. V trimming: 4 bases; J trimming: 6 bases; junction bases outside the gene matches: 8. CDR3 length: 15 amino acids. The CDR3 reads CASSGAGVAAGELFF. CDR3 nucleotide sequence: TGTGCCAGCAGTGGGGCGGGGGTAGCGGCCGGGGAGCTGTTTTTT.

This clone occurred once. This chain connects TRBV9 to TRBJ1-4; D is possibly TRBD1 (5 bases). The ends were cut back, 4 bases at V and 8 bases at J, with 18 bases in the middle. The germline CDR1 and CDR2 sequences are SGDLS and YYNGEE. CDR3 length equals 15 residues. The DNA of the CDR3 is TGTGCCAGCAGCCCCGGGGCGTCAGCCGGGGAAAAACTGTTTTTT. It specifies CASSPGASAGEKLFF.

The V and J genes are TRBV28 and TRBJ1-6; 9 nucleotides match TRBD1. The CDR3 consists of 14 residues. The ends lost 6 bases at V and 9 bases at J; junction bases unmatched: 6. Germline CDR1 reads MDHEN; CDR2 reads SYDVKM. The CDR3 sequence is CASSPGQGGSPLHF. The CDR3 nucleotides read TGTGCCAGCAGCCCGGGACAGGGTGGTTCACCCCTCCACTTT. Filled out from reference TRBV28 and TRBJ1-6, the complete variable domain reads DVKVTQSSRYLVKRTGEKVFLECVQDMDHENMFWYRQDPGLGLRLIYFSYDVKMKEKGDIPEGYSVSREKKERFSLILESASTNQTSMYLCASSPGQGGSPLHFGNGTRLTVT.

This clone was seen many times. This chain links TRBV6-1 with TRBJ1-2, with TRBD1 matching 7 bases. The germline V gene encodes CDR1 MNHNS and CDR2 SASEGT. Trimming at V came to 1 base and at J to 9 bases, leaving 14 bases not matched to a gene. The CDR3 extends over 16 amino acids. The CDR3: CASSEGIETGNRRYTF. Written as DNA, the CDR3 is TGTGCCAGCAGTGAAGGAATAGAGACAGGGAACAGGCGCTACACCTTC.

In its sample, this clone was seen a few times. This chain joins TRBV2 and TRBJ1-5; a possible D gene is TRBD1 (6 bases). Germline values: CDR1 SNHLY, CDR2 FYNNEI. With 5 bases removed from V and 4 bases from J, the gap between germline ends came to 9 bases. The CDR3 covers 13 residues. CDR3 coding DNA: TGTGCCAGCAGTAGACAGGTTAATCAGCCCCAGCATTTT. Its translation is CASSRQVNQPQHF.

This clone was detected once. The chain links TRBV6-1 to TRBJ2-7; 8 nucleotides match TRBD1. V was pared by 9 bases and J by 1 base, with 8 bases of the junction left unmatched. The germline gives CDR1 MNHNS, CDR2 SASEGT. This CDR3 comprises 14 residues. CDR3 bases: TGTGCCAGTCGAAGGACAGGGTTATCCTACGAGCAGTACTTC. This codes for CASRRTGLSYEQYF.

This clone was picked up a small number of times. The chain carries TRBV4-1 and TRBJ2-1, with 14 bases matching TRBD2. This CDR3 comprises 21 residues. V was clipped by 2 bases and J by 3 bases; unmatched bases: 15. Germline-derived CDR1 and CDR2 are MGHRA and YSYEKL. The CDR3 nucleotides are TGCGCCAGCAGCCAACAGGGGGCCGGGACTAGCGGGAGTCGATTCTACAATGAGCAGTTCTTC. It yields the protein CASSQQGAGTSGSRFYNEQFF.

J is TRBJ2-5 and V is TRBV28; D remains ambiguous. V dropped 1 base and J dropped 4 bases, with 4 bases sitting between them. Germline CDR1 is MDHEN and CDR2 is SYDVKM. The CDR3 is 12 amino acids. CDR3 protein: CASSLFLETQYF. In nucleotides, the CDR3 is TGTGCCAGCAGTTTATTTTTAGAGACCCAGTACTTC.

This chain joins TRBV18 and TRBJ2-7, with 8 bases that match TRBD1. Germline V gives CDR1 KGHSH, CDR2 LQKENI. This CDR3 comprises 14 residues. The trim removed 3 bases at V and 2 bases at J, leaving 3 bases unmatched. CDR3 in amino acids: CASSPSGQAYEQYF. For the CDR3, the DNA is TGTGCCAGCTCACCGTCGGGACAGGCCTACGAGCAGTACTTC. The whole variable domain, remainder taken from reference TRBV18 and TRBJ2-7, is NAGVMQNPRHLVRRRGQEARLRCSPMKGHSHVYWYRQLPEEGLKFMVYLQKENIIDESGMPKERFSAEFPKEGPSILRIQQVVRGDSAAYFCASSPSGQAYEQYFGPGTRLTVT.

The V call is TRBV7-9, the J call TRBJ2-7; 9 bases line up with TRBD1. This CDR3 has 16 residues. CDR1 and CDR2 from the germline V gene are SEHNR and FQNEAQ (reference sequence). Losses at the gene ends were 0 bases for V and 6 bases for J; bases not matched to a gene: 9. CDR3 region: CASSLAVLGQGIEQYF. The CDR3 nucleotides read TGTGCCAGCAGCTTAGCGGTATTAGGACAGGGGATCGAGCAGTACTTC. Full variable domain (remainder filled in from reference TRBV7-9 and TRBJ2-7): DTGVSQNPRHKITKRGQNVTFRCDPISEHNRLYWYRQTLGQGPEFLTYFQNEAQLEKSRLLSDRFSAERPKGSFSTLEIQRTEQGDSAMYLCASSLAVLGQGIEQYFGPGTRLTVT.

This clone was seen only a few times. This chain connects TRBV2 to TRBJ2-3, with TRBD2 matching 10 bases. The trim removed 3 bases at V and 6 bases at J, leaving 15 bases unmatched. The germline V gene has CDR1 SNHLY and CDR2 FYNNEI. The CDR3 is made up of 18 amino acids. CDR3 in DNA: TGTGCCAGCAGTGAGTTATTGTGGACTAGCGGAGCCGGGGATACGCAGTATTTT. Protein: CASSELLWTSGAGDTQYF.

V and J are TRBV7-2 and TRBJ2-1, with 8 bases matching TRBD2. CDR1 SGHTA and CDR2 FQGNSA come from the germline V gene. After removal of 1 base from V and 2 bases from J, the junction contained 1 base not matched to a gene. This CDR3 is 15 amino acids long. The CDR3 region is CASSLDSGTYNEQFF. Written as DNA, the CDR3 is TGTGCCAGCAGCTTAGATAGCGGGACCTACAATGAGCAGTTCTTC.